This T cell receptor (beta chain) was documented in a study of beta chain features in type 1 diabetes. General study results and limits: Sampled from patients, naive, central memory and Treg TCRB repertoires appeared more similar than those sampled from healthy donors. PCR might preferentially amplify shorter templates, equally in patients and controls. Lower insertion and higher deletion counts appeared at VDJ junctions in type 1 diabetes patients. All four CD4+ subsets from Type 1 diabetes patients carried moderately but significantly shorter TCRB CDR3s.

Worth noting for this clone: The antigen is unknown.

The CDR3 spans 15 residues. V was pared by 2 bases and J by 0 bases, with 10 bases between. In germline, CDR1 is SEHNR, CDR2 FQNEAQ (reference sequence). By way of CD45RO/CCR7/CD25/CD127/CD95/CD27, the CD4+ regulatory, stem cell-like memory, central memory and naive cells were sorted. The isolated RNA, all of it, was reverse transcribed, so expressed TCRB transcripts were what got sequenced. The method was immunoSEQ multiplex PCR; TCRdb's version includes in-frame clones alone and lacks a portion of them. The repertoire has tens of thousands of clones, around 63% of them found once; the top ten carry roughly 1.7%.

The chain is built from TRBV7-9 and TRBJ1-2; D remains ambiguous. Sequencing was done on a sample of Tregs from blood. This receptor was taken from a young man with type 1 diabetes. Some clones in this sample may be carry-over from other donors' samples. CDR3 residues: CASSLTLGANYGYTF. CDR3 DNA: TGTGCCAGCAGCTTAACCCTAGGAGCTAACTATGGCTACACCTTC.